Described below is a single TCR beta chain sequence and its context. The antigen is not known. This entry is derived from a study of beta chain features in type 1 diabetes. Background on the study: The examined sorted cells totaled approximately 110 million across samples.

Notes on the study in general: Moderately but significantly shorter TCRB CDR3s were found in Type 1 diabetes patients in all four CD4+ subsets.

The CDR3 runs to 13 residues. Trimming pared 1 base from V and 6 bases from J, leaving 7 bases between. Germline V gene lookup returns CDR1 MDHEN and CDR2 SYDVKM. All of the isolated RNA was reverse transcribed, so expressed TCRB transcripts were sequenced. Here immunoSEQ multiplex PCR was the method, and the copy in TCRdb shows in-frame clones only, minus some. Here the sample spans around 250,000 clones, roughly 25% being singletons. The sequencing sample was made of naive CD4+ T cells from blood. The receptor comes from a woman in her thirties with type 1 diabetes. The chain employs TRBV28 and TRBJ1-5; D is unresolved. As DNA, the CDR3 is TGTGCCAGCAGTTTATTTGGCCGTCAGCCCCAGCATTTT. Encoded protein: CASSLFGRQPQHF. Full variable domain (missing parts from reference TRBV28 and TRBJ1-5): DVKVTQSSRYLVKRTGEKVFLECVQDMDHENMFWYRQDPGLGLRLIYFSYDVKMKEKGDIPEGYSVSREKKERFSLILESASTNQTSMYLCASSLFGRQPQHFGDGTRLSIL.